This T cell receptor (beta chain) derives from a study of T cell changes during pregnancy in multiple sclerosis. Generated by immunoSEQ multiplex PCR, the TCRdb table keeps only in-frame clones and is missing some. The sample includes approximately 92,000 clones, 90% to 95% of them seen just once. Germline loops: CDR1 MNHEY, CDR2 SMNVEV (reference sequence). This CDR3 is built from 14 residues. V was trimmed by 5 bases and J by 6 bases, leaving 13 bases between them. The chain joins TRBV27 to TRBJ2-2, with no clear D. This receptor was taken from a female donor with multiple sclerosis, enrolled in a pregnancy study. The source material was peripheral blood, sampled after pregnancy. The CDR3 sequence: CASSSLLGPGELFF. The DNA for the CDR3 is TGTGCCAGCAGTAGTTTGTTGGGCCCCGGGGAGCTGTTTTTT.